The clone carrying this T cell receptor (beta chain) was seen only a few times. This sample was taken from a study of Graves' ophthalmopathy and Graves' hyperthyroidism. The authors amplified TCR beta CDR3 regions, and they did so from RNA transcripts for repertoire sequencing. RT-PCR with HTBI primers came first, then second-round multiplex PCR. TCRdb ran MiXCR on the multiplex PCR reads and lists one entry per CDR3 protein. The sample carries hundreds of thousands of distinct CDR3 sequences, around 21% recorded once. New diagnoses, under 2 months' duration, and ages 18 to 65 characterized the hyperthyroidism patients. The source material was peripheral blood. This receptor was identified in a woman younger than 35 with stable Graves' hyperthyroidism.

CDR3 nucleotide sequence: TGTGCCAGCACCGTGGGGCGGGACTGGTATGGCTACACCTTC. Translation: CASTVGRDWYGYTF. The V and J genes are TRBV28 and TRBJ1-2; possible D gene TRBD1, 5 bases. Trimming stripped 7 bases from V and 5 bases from J, with 17 bases between. This CDR3 contains 14 residues. Germline V CDR1 and CDR2: MDHEN, SYDVKM.